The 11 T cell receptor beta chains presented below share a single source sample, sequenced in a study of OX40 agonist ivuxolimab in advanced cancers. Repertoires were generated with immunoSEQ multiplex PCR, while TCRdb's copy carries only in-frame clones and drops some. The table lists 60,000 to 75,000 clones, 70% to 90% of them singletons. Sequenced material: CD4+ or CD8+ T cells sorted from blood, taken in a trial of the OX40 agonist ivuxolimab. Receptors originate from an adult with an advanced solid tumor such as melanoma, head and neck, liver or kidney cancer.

CDR3 nucleotide sequence: TGTGCCAGCAGGTCCCTAGCGATCGGGGGGTATTTT. This encodes CASRSLAIGGYF. The chain is built from TRBV7-3 and TRBJ2-3; weak D call: TRBD2 (6 bases). V lost 6 bases to trimming and J lost 14 bases, with 18 bases between them. The germline V gene has CDR1 SGHTA and CDR2 FQGTGA. The CDR3 extends over 12 amino acids.

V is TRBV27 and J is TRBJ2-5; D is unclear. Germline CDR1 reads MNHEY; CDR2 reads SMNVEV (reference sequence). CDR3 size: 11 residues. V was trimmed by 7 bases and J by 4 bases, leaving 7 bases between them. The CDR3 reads CASKKGETQYF. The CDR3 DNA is TGTGCCAGCAAAAAGGGAGAGACCCAGTACTTC.

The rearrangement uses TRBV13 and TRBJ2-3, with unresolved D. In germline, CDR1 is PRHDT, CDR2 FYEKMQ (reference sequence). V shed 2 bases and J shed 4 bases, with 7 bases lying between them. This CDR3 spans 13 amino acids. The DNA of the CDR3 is TGTGCCAGCAGCTTATCAGAGGCAGATACGCAGTATTTT. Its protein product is CASSLSEADTQYF.

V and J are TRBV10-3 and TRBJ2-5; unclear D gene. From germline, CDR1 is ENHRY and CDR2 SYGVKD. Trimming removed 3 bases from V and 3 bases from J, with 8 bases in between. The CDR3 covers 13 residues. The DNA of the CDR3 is TGTGCCATCAGTGACGGAGAAGAAGAGACCCAGTACTTC. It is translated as CAISDGEEETQYF.

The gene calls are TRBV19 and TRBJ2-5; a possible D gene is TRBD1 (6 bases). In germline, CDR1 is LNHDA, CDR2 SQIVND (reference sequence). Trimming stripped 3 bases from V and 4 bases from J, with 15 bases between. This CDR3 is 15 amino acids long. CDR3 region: CASSIGSGQGETQYF. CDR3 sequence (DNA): TGTGCCAGTAGTATCGGCTCGGGACAAGGAGAGACCCAGTACTTC. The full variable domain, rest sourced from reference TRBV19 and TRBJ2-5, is DGGITQSPKYLFRKEGQNVTLSCEQNLNHDAMYWYRQDPGQGLRLIYYSQIVNDFQKGDIAEGYSVSREKKESFPLTVTSAQKNPTAFYLCASSIGSGQGETQYFGPGTRLLVL.

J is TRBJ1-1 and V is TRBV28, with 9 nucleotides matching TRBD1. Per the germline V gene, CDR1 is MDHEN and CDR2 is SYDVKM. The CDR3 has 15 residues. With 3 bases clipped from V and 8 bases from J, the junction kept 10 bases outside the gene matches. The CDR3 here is CASSLFTGGIVEAFF. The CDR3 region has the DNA TGTGCCAGCAGTTTGTTCACAGGGGGCATTGTAGAAGCTTTCTTT. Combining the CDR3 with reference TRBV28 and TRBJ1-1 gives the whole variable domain DVKVTQSSRYLVKRTGEKVFLECVQDMDHENMFWYRQDPGLGLRLIYFSYDVKMKEKGDIPEGYSVSREKKERFSLILESASTNQTSMYLCASSLFTGGIVEAFFGQGTRLTVV.

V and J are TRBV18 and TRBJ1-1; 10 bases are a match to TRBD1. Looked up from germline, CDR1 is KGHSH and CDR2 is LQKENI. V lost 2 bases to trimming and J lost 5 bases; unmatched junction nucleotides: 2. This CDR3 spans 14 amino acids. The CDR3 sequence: CASSPGTGETEAFF. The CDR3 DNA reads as TGTGCCAGCTCACCAGGGACAGGGGAGACTGAAGCTTTCTTT.

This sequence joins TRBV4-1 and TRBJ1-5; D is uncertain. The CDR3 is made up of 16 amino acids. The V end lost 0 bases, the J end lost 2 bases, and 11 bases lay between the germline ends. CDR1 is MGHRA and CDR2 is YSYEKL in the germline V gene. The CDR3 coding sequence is TGCGCCAGCAGCCAAGATAGCAGGTTGGGCAATCAGCCCCAGCATTTT. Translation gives CASSQDSRLGNQPQHF.

CDR3 loop: CASSLEGGTYEQYF. CDR3 in DNA: TGTGCCAGCAGCTTGGAAGGGGGCACGTACGAGCAGTACTTC. V usage is TRBV5-4 and J usage is TRBJ2-7; 7 bases agree with TRBD1. The V and J ends lost 0 bases and 4 bases, in that order; junction bases with no gene match: 4. CDR3 length: 14 amino acids. Germline V gives CDR1 SGHNT, CDR2 YYREEE (reference sequence).

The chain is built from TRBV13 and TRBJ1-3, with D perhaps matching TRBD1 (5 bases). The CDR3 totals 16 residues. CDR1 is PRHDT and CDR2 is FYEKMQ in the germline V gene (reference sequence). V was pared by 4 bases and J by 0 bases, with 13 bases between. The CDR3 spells CASSSRRTSSGNTIYF. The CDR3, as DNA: TGTGCCAGCAGCTCGCGCAGGACAAGCTCTGGAAACACCATATATTTT.

CDR3 bases: TGTGCCAGCTCACCACAAGGGATGAACACTGAAGCTTTCTTT. Translating it yields CASSPQGMNTEAFF. V and J are TRBV18 and TRBJ1-1; D gene ambiguous. This CDR3 region has 14 residues. CDR1 and CDR2 (germline): KGHSH, LQKENI. V dropped 1 base and J dropped 0 bases, with 6 bases sitting between them. The full variable domain, completed using reference TRBV18 and TRBJ1-1, is NAGVMQNPRHLVRRRGQEARLRCSPMKGHSHVYWYRQLPEEGLKFMVYLQKENIIDESGMPKERFSAEFPKEGPSILRIQQVVRGDSAAYFCASSPQGMNTEAFFGQGTRLTVV.